This T cell receptor beta chain was identified during a study of glioma-infiltrating T cells after dendritic cell vaccination. Study observations and caveats: Survival was not directly related to TCR clonality in these patients.

Concerning this clone itself: The antigen remains undetermined.

The CDR3 has 17 amino acids. Trimming shortened V by 1 base and J by 0 bases, and 13 bases separated the two germline ends. Germline V gene data show CDR1 as SEHNR and CDR2 as FQNEAQ (reference sequence). Described time point: after dendritic cell vaccination, including at tumor progression/relapse. All glioblastoma patients lacked an isocitrate dehydrogenase mutation. PBMC were collected before vaccination, two weeks after the third vaccination, and at progression. TCRB CDR3 was amplified from 2 ug genomic DNA or less. Here immunoSEQ multiplex PCR was the method, and the copy in TCRdb shows in-frame clones only, minus some. The sample consists of some 110,000 clones, nearly 90% of them appearing once.

The sequence was collected from a human donor with glioblastoma. This chain connects TRBV7-9 to TRBJ1-3, with D possibly TRBD1 on 5 matching bases. The material was blood, obtained after dendritic cell vaccination. For the CDR3, the DNA is TGTGCCAGCAGCTTAGATTTCAGGGCCATCTCTGGAAACACCATATATTTT. Translating gives CASSLDFRAISGNTIYF.